The next 14 T cell receptor beta chains were all read from a single sample in a study of response to subunit inactivated influenza vaccine. TCRdb reprocessed the RT-PCR reads via MiXCR and lists one record per CDR3 protein. There are about 500,000 distinct CDR3 sequences in the sample; 16% occur only once, and approximately 3% lies in the top ten. Sequenced material: CD4+ T cells sorted from PBMCs, taken around 2 years after vaccination. All receptors derive from a man between 50 and 75 years old who received an inactivated influenza vaccine.

This chain joins TRBV7-9 and TRBJ2-1, with 10 bases that match TRBD1. V dropped 2 bases and J dropped 8; count of bases not matched to a gene: 6. This CDR3 is built from 15 residues. CDR1 is SEHNR, CDR2 FQNEAQ, per germline (reference sequence). In nucleotides, the CDR3 is TGTGCCAGCAGCTTATCAAGGGACAGGGGCGATGAGCAGTTCTTC. Translating it yields CASSLSRDRGDEQFF. Full variable domain (remainder filled in from reference TRBV7-9 and TRBJ2-1): DTGVSQNPRHKITKRGQNVTFRCDPISEHNRLYWYRQTLGQGPEFLTYFQNEAQLEKSRLLSDRFSAERPKGSFSTLEIQRTEQGDSAMYLCASSLSRDRGDEQFFGPGTRLTVL.

The chain recombines TRBV6-2 or TRBV6-3 with TRBJ2-3; 11 nucleotides line up with TRBD2. Per germline, CDR1 MNHEY and CDR2 SVGEGT. This CDR3 is built from 14 residues. Trimming removed 6 bases from V and 5 bases from J; junction bases left unmatched: 4. The DNA for the CDR3 is TGTGCCAGCAGACCTAGCGGGGGGCTAGATACGCAGTATTTT. Its translation is CASRPSGGLDTQYF.

This clonotype was seen at least ten times. V gene TRBV12-3 or TRBV12-4 combines with J gene TRBJ1-5; TRBD1 matches at 8 bases. The J segment lost 2 bases and the V segment lost 6 bases, leaving 12 bases of the junction unmatched. CDR3 length: 17 residues. CDR3 DNA: TGTGCCAGCAGCTATGGACAGGGTTTGAGAGGCAATCAGCCCCAGCATTTT. Protein: CASSYGQGLRGNQPQHF.

J is TRBJ2-1 and V is TRBV3-1, with a possible D match to TRBD2 (5 bases). The V end lost 1 base, the J end lost 5 bases, and 12 bases lay between the germline ends. CDR1 and CDR2 (germline): LGHDT, YNNKEL (reference sequence). The CDR3 is made up of 15 amino acids. The CDR3 DNA reads TGTGCCAGCAGCCAAGGAGGGTTTAGCGACAATGAGCAGTTCTTC. Translation: CASSQGGFSDNEQFF.

This rearrangement joins TRBV4-3 to TRBJ1-4; D might be TRBD1 (6 bases). This CDR3 region has 17 residues. Germline CDR1 and CDR2: LGHNA and YSLEER. V lost 1 base and J lost 5, with 17 bases in between. CDR3 nucleotide sequence: TGCGCCAGCAGCCAAGCCCTCCTACAGGGATCGAATGAAAAACTGTTTTTT. As protein: CASSQALLQGSNEKLFF.

This chain links TRBV27 with TRBJ1-6; weak D call: TRBD1 (6 bases). Germline CDR1 is MNHEY and CDR2 is SMNVEV (reference sequence). The CDR3 sequence is 16 residues long. The germline V and J ends were trimmed by 3 bases and 6 bases, with 15 bases remaining between them. The CDR3: CASSLRVGRGNSPLHF. The CDR3 bases are TGTGCCAGCAGTTTGCGGGTCGGCAGGGGTAATTCACCCCTCCACTTT.

J is TRBJ2-3 and V is TRBV27; D unresolved. Trimming took 2 bases from V and 1 from J, leaving 16 bases between them. This CDR3 contains 17 residues. Germline-derived CDR1 and CDR2 are MNHEY and SMNVEV (reference sequence). CDR3 loop: CASSLGNLISGTDTQYF. In nucleotides, the CDR3 is TGTGCCAGCAGTTTAGGCAATCTGATTTCCGGCACAGATACGCAGTATTTT.

This clonotype was counted a few times. The chain couples TRBV20-1 to TRBJ1-6; TRBD1 matches at 8 bases. Germline V gene lookup returns CDR1 DFQATT and CDR2 SNEGSKA (reference sequence). This CDR3 spans 15 amino acids. V trimming: 6 bases; J trimming: 9 bases; junction bases outside the gene matches: 13. This CDR3 is CSASDRASISSPLHF. The DNA of the CDR3 is TGCAGTGCATCGGACAGGGCGAGTATCAGTTCACCCCTCCACTTT.

A few counts support this clonotype. V usage is TRBV3-1 and J usage is TRBJ1-1; D gene unclear. CDR3 size: 13 residues. Germline V lookup: CDR1 LGHDT, CDR2 YNNKEL (reference sequence). V lost 4 bases to trimming and J lost 6 bases, with 12 bases between them. CDR3 sequence: CASSPGSQAEAFF. CDR3 sequence (DNA): TGTGCCAGCAGCCCCGGGAGTCAAGCTGAAGCTTTCTTT.

J is TRBJ2-5 and V is TRBV4-2; D remains unclear. This CDR3 has 10 amino acids. Germline assignment: CDR1 LGHNA and CDR2 YNFKEQ. Trimming pared 6 bases from V and 5 bases from J, leaving 4 bases between. The CDR3 DNA reads as TGTGCCAGCAGAATGGAGACCCAGTACTTC. Translation gives CASRMETQYF.

As concerns this clonotype: A clone one base away is much larger, so this may be a read error. This chain links TRBV7-9 with TRBJ2-1; TRBD1 aligns across 8 bases. CDR3 size: 15 residues. CDR1 SEHNR and CDR2 FQNEAQ come from the germline V gene (reference sequence). CDR3 in DNA: TGTGCCAGCAGCTCGGACAGGGTATCTTACAATGAGCGGTTCTTC. It translates to CASSSDRVSYNERFF.

This sequence joins TRBV12-3 or TRBV12-4 and TRBJ2-2, with D maybe TRBD2 (7 bases). The CDR3 totals 14 residues. Trimming cost V 8 bases and J 2 bases, with 12 bases left between them. The CDR3 region is CASHPGGNTGELFF. In DNA, the CDR3 is TGTGCCAGCCACCCGGGGGGCAACACCGGGGAGCTGTTTTTT.

This clonotype was observed many times. The genes are TRBV12-3 or TRBV12-4 and TRBJ2-2, with D uncertain. Between the trimmed V and J ends, which lost 6 bases and 7 bases, there was a span of 6 bases. The CDR3 is made up of 11 amino acids. The CDR3 DNA is TGTGCCAGCAGGGGTTTCGGGGAGCTGTTTTTT. Translated, it gives CASRGFGELFF.

This clonotype has a handful of counts. The chain joins TRBV7-2 to TRBJ2-7, with 11 bases matching TRBD2. Germline V gene lookup returns CDR1 SGHTA and CDR2 FQGNSA. This CDR3 is 14 amino acids long. Losses at the gene ends were 6 bases for V and 2 bases for J; bases not matched to a gene: 3. This CDR3 reads CASRIAGGTYEQYF. CDR3 DNA sequence: TGTGCCAGCAGGATAGCGGGAGGGACCTACGAGCAGTACTTC.